A selection of T cell receptor beta chains follows, all from one sample in a study of cytomegalovirus exposure and HLA in healthy donors. Repertoires were generated with immunoSEQ multiplex PCR, while TCRdb's copy carries only in-frame clones and drops some. Of about 190,000 clones listed, 79% are singletons. Specimen: PBMCs. The receptors were sampled from a woman younger than 30 in good health and CMV-seronegative. Both conserved end residues are part of each CDR3. D genes are given only for firm matches. Not every row has a clone size; where given, it reads once, few, many or a size class.

TRBJ1-1	few	TRBV6-6	11	.	TGTGCCAGCAAGGCTAGCACTGAAGCTTTCTTT	CASKASTEAFF
TRBJ1-3	.	TRBV7-9	16	.	TGTGCCAGCAGCTCCCCGGATGTACTATCTGGAAACACCATATATTTT	CASSSPDVLSGNTIYF
TRBJ1-1	.	TRBV9	14	.	TGTGCCAGCAGTTTACGAGGGCAGTCAACTGAAGCTTTCTTT	CASSLRGQSTEAFF
TRBJ1-4	.	TRBV5-5	19	TRBD1	TGTGCCAGCAGCTTGGAGGGACAGGACGGTTTATTGCGGAATGAAAAACTGTTTTTT	CASSLEGQDGLLRNEKLFF
TRBJ1-1	.	TRBV9	13	.	TGTGCCAGCAGCTCTGGGGGGGGCGGCGAAGCTTTCTTT	CASSSGGGGEAFF
TRBJ2-1	once	TRBV2	11	TRBD1	TGTGCCAGCAGCTGGACAGGTGAGCAGTTCTTC	CASSWTGEQFF
TRBJ2-7	few	TRBV28	14	TRBD2	TGTGCCAGCAGCACCGGGACTATCGTCTACGAGCAGTACTTC	CASSTGTIVYEQYF
TRBJ2-7	.	TRBV5-4	14	TRBD1	TGTGCCAGCAGCTTAGGCGGACAGGGTTGGGAGCAGTACTTC	CASSLGGQGWEQYF
TRBJ2-2	.	TRBV12-5	17	TRBD2	TGTGCTAGTGGTTTGGTTTTAGCGGGGAAAAACACCGGGGAGCTGTTTTTT	CASGLVLAGKNTGELFF
TRBJ2-7	.	TRBV28	13	.	TGTGCCAGCAAGGGGGTCGGACCTTACGAGCAGTACTTC	CASKGVGPYEQYF
TRBJ2-1	.	TRBV28	14	TRBD2	TGTGCCAGCAGTTTAATCGGGAGGGGTAATGAGCAGTTCTTC	CASSLIGRGNEQFF
TRBJ1-1	once	TRBV7-9	18	.	TGTGCCAGCAGCTTAGCCGCCGGCGTAGCGCAGCTTAACTTTGAAGCTTTCTTT	CASSLAAGVAQLNFEAFF
TRBJ2-3	.	TRBV27	16	.	TGTGCCAGCAGTTTAAGTACCGCAGGGTGGCCAGATACGCAGTATTTT	CASSLSTAGWPDTQYF
TRBJ1-1	.	TRBV19	13	.	TGTGCCAGTAGGAGTGGAGGGCGGACTGAAGCTTTCTTT	CASRSGGRTEAFF
TRBJ2-3	.	TRBV28	11	.	TGTGCCAGCAGTTTTCGAGATACGCAGTATTTT	CASSFRDTQYF
TRBJ1-1	.	TRBV19	12	.	TGTGCCAGTACCCGGGAGAACACTGAAGCTTTCTTT	CASTRENTEAFF
TRBJ1-3	few	TRBV9	13	.	TGTGCCAGCAGCCAGCAGGCTGGAAACACCATATATTTT	CASSQQAGNTIYF
TRBJ1-1	.	TRBV28	14	.	TGTGCCAGCAGCCCCGGACGGGAGAACACTGAAGCTTTCTTT	CASSPGRENTEAFF
TRBJ2-7	.	TRBV5-6	13	.	TGTGCCAGCAGCAACTCCTTGAAGAGTGAGCAGTACTTC	CASSNSLKSEQYF
TRBJ2-7	few	TRBV4-1	15	.	TGCGCCAGCAGCCAAGATATAGCTACGGTCGGCGAGCAGTACTTC	CASSQDIATVGEQYF
TRBJ1-1	.	TRBV5-1	15	.	TGCGCCAGCAGCTTGGCCACGGGGTCTAACACTGAAGCTTTCTTT	CASSLATGSNTEAFF
TRBJ2-1	.	TRBV6-5	12	.	TGTGCCAGTTCACAGGGTGGGGGTGAGCAGTTCTTC	CASSQGGGEQFF
TRBJ1-2	.	TRBV27	12	TRBD1	TGTGCCAGCAGTTTCCAGGGGGGTGGCTACACCTTC	CASSFQGGGYTF
TRBJ1-5	.	TRBV28	17	.	TGTGCCAGCAGGCCAACGAATTACAGGGAATGGGATCAGCCCCAGCATTTT	CASRPTNYREWDQPQHF
TRBJ2-7	.	TRBV4-3	15	TRBD2	TGCGCCTCAGCACCTTTAGCGGGAGGTGGGTACGAGCAGTACTTC	CASAPLAGGGYEQYF
TRBJ2-1	.	TRBV6-4	15	TRBD2	TGTGCCAGCAGTGAAAACGGGGGGGCAGTCGATGAGCAGTTCTTC	CASSENGGAVDEQFF
TRBJ1-1	.	TRBV4-1	15	.	TGCGCCAGCAGCCAAGCCAAGGGGGTAAACACTGAAGCTTTCTTT	CASSQAKGVNTEAFF
TRBJ2-5	.	TRBV10-3	13	TRBD1	TGTGCCATCAGTGAGTTACAGGGGGAGACCCAGTACTTC	CAISELQGETQYF
TRBJ2-5	.	TRBV7-3	13	.	TGTGCCAGCAGCCCCGGGACATCTGGGACCCAGTACTTC	CASSPGTSGTQYF
TRBJ1-1	.	TRBV27	16	.	TGTGCCAGCAGAACCGGGACATCATCCCCCAACACTGAAGCTTTCTTT	CASRTGTSSPNTEAFF
TRBJ2-1	.	TRBV14	15	TRBD2	TGTGCCAGTTCAAAGCGGGGGGTGTCCTACAATGAGCAGTTCTTC	CASSKRGVSYNEQFF
TRBJ1-3	.	TRBV7-9	13	.	TGTGCCTCTAAAAGAGACAGCGGAAACACCATATATTTT	CASKRDSGNTIYF
TRBJ2-7	.	TRBV10-2	11	.	TGCGCCAGCAGTGACACCTACGAGCAGTACTTC	CASSDTYEQYF
TRBJ2-2	once	TRBV6-4	14	TRBD1	TGTGCCAGCAGTCGACAGGGTGACACCGGGGAGCTGTTTTTT	CASSRQGDTGELFF
TRBJ2-1	once	TRBV30	16	TRBD2	TGTGCCTGGAGCGCAGGGACTAGCACGTACTACAATGAGCAGTTCTTC	CAWSAGTSTYYNEQFF
TRBJ1-1	.	TRBV28	15	.	TGTGCCAGCAGTTTAGATCTTCGAACGGGCACTGAAGCTTTCTTT	CASSLDLRTGTEAFF
TRBJ2-2	.	TRBV19	13	.	TGTGCCAGTAGTATGGGAAGGGGCGGGGAGCTGTTTTTT	CASSMGRGGELFF
TRBJ1-4	few	TRBV7-2	12	.	TGTGCCAGCAGCCAAAATAGGGGGAAACTGTTTTTT	CASSQNRGKLFF